These 26 T cell receptor beta chains were sequenced from one sample in a study of blood T cell repertoires in COVID-19. Measured with immunoSEQ multiplex PCR; TCRdb has only the in-frame clones, and not every one. The sample has about 50,000 clones; approximately 82% are singletons. Sequencing was done on a sample of peripheral blood. The receptors shown here come from a woman older than 75 with acute or convalescent COVID-19.

The chain combines TRBV5-1 with TRBJ2-4, with TRBD1 matching 9 bases. The CDR3 covers 14 residues. CDR1 and CDR2 from the germline V gene are SGHRS and YFSETQ. The V gene end was trimmed by 4 bases and the J gene end by 7 bases; junction bases not matched to a gene: 6. The CDR3 nucleotides are TGCGCCAGCAGCCTAAGACAGGGGGTGAACATTCAGTACTTC. Residues: CASSLRQGVNIQYF. The variable domain in full, with the rest retrieved from reference TRBV5-1 and TRBJ2-4, is KAGVTQTPRYLIKTRGQQVTLSCSPISGHRSVSWYQQTPGQGLQFLFEYFSETQRNKGNFPGRFSGRQFSNSRSEMNVSTLELGDSALYLCASSLRQGVNIQYFGAGTRLSVL.

This chain connects TRBV6-5 to TRBJ1-2; D possibly corresponds to TRBD1 (6 bases). Trimming removed 2 bases from V and 5 bases from J, with 9 bases in between. The CDR3 extends over 13 amino acids. The germline gives CDR1 MNHEY, CDR2 SVGAGI. The CDR3 DNA reads TGTGCCAGCAGTTACGAGGGGGATTATGGCTACACCTTC. This translates into CASSYEGDYGYTF.

The chain links TRBV7-9 to TRBJ1-1, with D tentatively TRBD1 (5 bases). The ends were cut back, 4 bases at V and 5 bases at J, with 11 bases in the middle. The CDR3 consists of 13 residues. Germline CDR1 and CDR2: SEHNR and FQNEAQ (reference sequence). The CDR3, as DNA: TGTGCCAGCAGCTACGTCAGGGATACTGAAGCTTTCTTT. Translated, it gives CASSYVRDTEAFF.

V usage is TRBV5-1 and J usage is TRBJ1-2; D is uncertain. The germline V gene has CDR1 SGHRS and CDR2 YFSETQ. V lost 0 bases and J lost 1, with 10 bases in between. This CDR3 has 15 amino acids. The CDR3, as DNA: TGCGCCAGCAGCTTGGACGGAGTAGTTAACTATGGCTACACCTTC. Protein product: CASSLDGVVNYGYTF.

V gene TRBV5-4 combines with J gene TRBJ1-1, with a possible D match to TRBD1 (6 bases). V was shortened by 4 bases and J by 0 bases, with 16 bases between the two germline ends. Germline loops: CDR1 SGHNT, CDR2 YYREEE (reference sequence). There are 16 residues in the CDR3. The CDR3 reads CASSGEGGLVNTEAFF. Written as DNA, the CDR3 is TGTGCCAGCAGCGGAGAGGGGGGGTTAGTGAACACTGAAGCTTTCTTT.

V is TRBV2 and J is TRBJ2-7; D not resolved. Germline V gene lookup returns CDR1 SNHLY and CDR2 FYNNEI. Trimming removed 7 bases from V and 6 bases from J, with 10 bases in between. This CDR3 is 11 amino acids long. Here the CDR3 DNA reads TGTGCCAGCAAAGGCCCGGGCGAGCAGTACTTC. It translates to CASKGPGEQYF.

This clone was seen just once. The rearrangement links TRBV30 to TRBJ2-5; 12 nucleotides match TRBD2. Germline values: CDR1 GTSNPN, CDR2 SVGIG (reference sequence). The V and J ends lost 0 bases and 2 bases, in that order; junction bases with no gene match: 10. The CDR3 extends over 18 amino acids. CDR3 nucleotide sequence: TGTGCCTGGAGTGTAGGTTGGCTAGCGGGGGGGGATCAAGAGACCCAGTACTTC. Translated, it gives CAWSVGWLAGGDQETQYF.

The rearrangement joins TRBV6-4 to TRBJ1-6; 10 bases line up with TRBD1. V shed 2 bases and J 7 bases; nucleotides not matched to a gene: 5. The CDR3 consists of 16 residues. Germline values: CDR1 MRHNA, CDR2 SNTAGT. This CDR3 reads CASSDDKGQGNSPLHF. The CDR3 nucleotides are TGTGCCAGCAGTGACGATAAGGGACAGGGGAATTCACCCCTCCACTTT.

The chain employs TRBV11-3 and TRBJ1-1, with unresolved D. V was trimmed by 3 bases and J by 4 bases, leaving 9 bases between them. CDR1 is SGHNT and CDR2 is YENEEA in the germline V gene. This CDR3 region has 13 residues. The CDR3 is CASSFSRSTEAFF. In nucleotides, the CDR3 is TGTGCCAGCAGCTTTTCGAGGAGCACTGAAGCTTTCTTT.

The rearrangement joins TRBV6-4 to TRBJ2-1; 8 bases align to TRBD2. Germline lookup yields CDR1 MRHNA and CDR2 SNTAGT. CDR3 length: 12 amino acids. J gave up 13 bases and V 6 bases, and 8 bases lay outside the gene matches. The CDR3 spells CASSGLAGIQFF. CDR3 nucleotides: TGTGCCAGCAGCGGGCTAGCGGGCATACAGTTCTTC.

The chain uses TRBV19 and TRBJ1-1, with a possible D match to TRBD1 (5 bases). From germline, CDR1 is LNHDA and CDR2 SQIVND (reference sequence). The CDR3 has 13 amino acids. V lost 7 bases and J 1 base, leaving 10 bases between the germline ends. Here the CDR3 DNA reads TGTGCCAGTAAGGGGCAGCAGAACACTGAAGCTTTCTTT. It is translated as CASKGQQNTEAFF.

This clone has just one count. This chain's CDR3 is CASSESWDRTGLPYEQYF. In nucleotides, the CDR3 is TGTGCCAGCAGTGAAAGTTGGGACAGGACAGGGTTACCTTACGAGCAGTACTTC. The J gene is TRBJ2-7, the V gene TRBV6-1; 8 bases agree with TRBD1. The CDR3 runs to 18 residues. J was trimmed by 4 bases and V by 2 bases; bases with no gene match: 16. Looked up from germline, CDR1 is MNHNS and CDR2 is SASEGT.

J is TRBJ2-6 and V is TRBV29-1, with D perhaps TRBD1 (5 bases). With 6 bases removed from V and 4 bases from J, the gap between germline ends came to 13 bases. The CDR3 spans 14 residues. CDR1 SQVTM and CDR2 ANQGSEA come from the germline V gene. The CDR3 reads CSVPQGIGANVLTF. The CDR3 DNA follows: TGCAGCGTCCCCCAGGGAATCGGGGCCAACGTCCTGACTTTC.

This chain uses TRBV6-5 with TRBJ2-5, with D maybe TRBD2 (7 bases). Deletions cut 2 bases from V and 0 bases from J, with 10 bases between. This CDR3 contains 15 residues. Looked up from germline, CDR1 is MNHEY and CDR2 is SVGAGI. CDR3 in DNA: TGTGCCAGCAGTTACGCGGGGGCGTACCAAGAGACCCAGTACTTC. This codes for CASSYAGAYQETQYF.

This chain uses TRBV4-1 with TRBJ2-3; 7 bases map to TRBD2. The CDR3 has 17 residues. CDR1 and CDR2 from the germline V gene are MGHRA and YSYEKL. V gave up 4 bases and J gave up 2 bases; unmatched junction bases: 12. In DNA, the CDR3 is TGCGCCAGCAGCCGATCGGGACTACCACAGAACACAGATACGCAGTATTTT. Translated, it gives CASSRSGLPQNTDTQYF.

A single count supports this clone. The chain recombines TRBV9 with TRBJ2-3; 12 nucleotides line up with TRBD2. Germline V gene sequence: CDR1 SGDLS, CDR2 YYNGEE. The CDR3 totals 17 residues. J lost 2 bases, V lost 0 bases, and 4 bases had no gene match. CDR3 protein: CASSVGASGGVTDTQYF. The CDR3, as DNA: TGTGCCAGCAGCGTAGGTGCTAGCGGGGGGGTCACAGATACGCAGTATTTT.

This clone was seen a few times. The genes are TRBV4-1 and TRBJ2-2, with D possibly being TRBD1 (6 bases). CDR1 and CDR2 from the germline V gene are MGHRA and YSYEKL. The CDR3 totals 16 residues. V lost 5 bases and J 1 base, leaving 14 bases between the germline ends. The CDR3 region is CASSSRTGLNTGELFF. As DNA, the CDR3 is TGCGCCAGCAGCTCCCGCACAGGGTTGAACACCGGGGAGCTGTTTTTT.

The table lists this clone with a few counts. Other DNA sequences in the same sample also yield this CDR3. The chain has TRBV3-1 (or the pseudogene TRBV3-2) and TRBJ2-6; D is ambiguous. Between the trimmed V and J ends, which lost 0 bases and 0 bases, there was a span of 3 bases. The CDR3 sequence is 15 residues long. Germline lookup yields CDR1 LGHDT and CDR2 YNNKEL (reference sequence). The CDR3 nucleotides are TGTGCCAGCAGCCAAGACAGCTCTGGGGCCAACGTCCTGACTTTC. This codes for CASSQDSSGANVLTF.

The rearrangement joins TRBV18 to TRBJ1-1; D is perhaps TRBD1 (5 bases). The V end was cut by 3 bases, the J end by 1 base, with 9 bases between. The CDR3 has 14 amino acids. Germline V gene sequence: CDR1 KGHSH, CDR2 LQKENI. CDR3 amino acids: CASSPLDTNTEAFF. CDR3 coding DNA: TGTGCCAGCTCACCCCTGGACACGAACACTGAAGCTTTCTTT.

The chain recombines TRBV5-1 with TRBJ1-1; weak D call: TRBD1 (5 bases). Germline CDR1 SGHRS, CDR2 YFSETQ. The CDR3 length is 15 residues. Deletions cut 3 bases from V and 3 bases from J, with 15 bases between. The chain's CDR3 is CASSSQGTPDTEAFF. CDR3 nucleotide sequence: TGCGCCAGCAGCTCCCAGGGTACCCCGGACACTGAAGCTTTCTTT.

The chain carries TRBV5-6 and TRBJ1-6, with 8 bases fitting TRBD1. J was trimmed by 9 bases and V by 0 bases; bases with no gene match: 2. CDR3 length equals 14 residues. Germline V lookup: CDR1 SGHDT, CDR2 YYEEEE. CDR3 DNA: TGTGCCAGCAGCTTGGGAGACAGGGGTTCACCCCTCCACTTT. As protein: CASSLGDRGSPLHF. The variable domain in full, completed from reference TRBV5-6 and TRBJ1-6, reads DAGVTQSPTHLIKTRGQQVTLRCSPKSGHDTVSWYQQALGQGPQFIFQYYEEEERQRGNFPDRFSGHQFPNYSSELNVNALLLGDSALYLCASSLGDRGSPLHFGNGTRLTVT.

This chain links TRBV27 with TRBJ2-3; possibly TRBD2 for D (5 bases). V was cut by 5 bases and J by 5 bases, with 17 bases left in between. CDR1 is MNHEY, CDR2 SMNVEV, per germline (reference sequence). This CDR3 has 15 residues. The CDR3 loop reads CASSLREEGIDTQYF. In DNA, the CDR3 is TGTGCCAGCAGTCTCCGGGAAGAAGGGATAGATACGCAGTATTTT.

The chain's CDR3 is CASSLVQTYGYTF. DNA of the CDR3: TGTGCCAGCAGCTTAGTACAGACCTATGGCTACACCTTC. The rearrangement uses TRBV7-9 and TRBJ1-2; D not certain. Germline assignment: CDR1 SEHNR and CDR2 FQNEAQ (reference sequence). The CDR3 is 13 amino acids. Trimming pared 1 base from V and 4 bases from J, leaving 7 bases between.

The chain is built from TRBV9 and TRBJ2-2; 7 positions agree with TRBD1. Germline V gene data show CDR1 as SGDLS and CDR2 as YYNGEE. This CDR3 region has 14 residues. The V gene end was trimmed by 7 bases and the J gene end by 5 bases; junction bases not matched to a gene: 8. The CDR3 protein is CASEGGSGTGELFF. The CDR3 region has the DNA TGTGCCAGCGAAGGGGGCTCGGGGACCGGGGAGCTGTTTTTT.

J is TRBJ2-7 and V is TRBV4-2; a weak D match, TRBD1 (5 bases). In germline, CDR1 is LGHNA, CDR2 YNFKEQ. V was shortened by 1 base and J by 0 bases, with 22 bases between the two germline ends. CDR3 size: 19 residues. The CDR3: CASSQGMLDTYSSSYEQYF. The CDR3 bases are TGTGCCAGCAGCCAAGGGATGTTGGACACCTATTCCTCCTCCTACGAGCAGTACTTC.

This clone was counted only a few times. One end of the junction is discordant with germline, which a read error may explain. Other nucleotide sequences from this sample produce the same CDR3. The chain recombines TRBV24-1 with TRBJ2-3; 7 nucleotides agree with TRBD1. Germline loops: CDR1 KGHDR, CDR2 SFDVKD. This CDR3 region has 17 residues. This CDR3 reads CATCDPNRDRVTDTQYF. The DNA for the CDR3 is TGTGCCACCTGTGACCCCAACCGCGACAGGGTCACAGATACGCAGTATTTT.